What follows are 26 T cell receptor beta chains derived from one specimen sequenced in a study of blood T cell repertoires in COVID-19. Method: immunoSEQ multiplex PCR; TCRdb's copy keeps in-frame clones and lacks some. The sample records roughly 200,000 clones, about four fifths being singletons. Sequenced: peripheral blood. The source of these receptors is a man aged 70 or older with active or convalescent COVID-19.

The chain employs TRBV12-5 and TRBJ1-4; 10 bases line up with TRBD1. This CDR3 comprises 16 residues. V lost 4 bases and J lost 8; bases outside the gene matches: 10. CDR1 and CDR2 from the germline V gene are LGHNT and FRNRAP. CDR3 in DNA: TGTGCTAGTGGTTCTTCGTACGGGACAGGGGACGAAAAACTGTTTTTT. Protein sequence: CASGSSYGTGDEKLFF.

The chain joins TRBV5-6 to TRBJ1-6, with 8 nucleotides matching TRBD1. The germline CDR1 and CDR2 sequences are SGHDT and YYEEEE. This CDR3 has 16 residues. Germline trimming cut 5 bases from V and 7 bases from J; bases unmatched to any gene: 11. CDR3 region: CASSRDVRQGNSPLHF. The DNA for the CDR3 is TGTGCCAGCAGTCGCGATGTGAGACAGGGGAATTCACCCCTCCACTTT.

This sequence joins TRBV4-2 and TRBJ2-2, with 7 bases that match TRBD2. The germline CDR1 and CDR2 sequences are LGHNA and YNFKEQ. V dropped 0 bases and J dropped 4; count of bases not matched to a gene: 5. The CDR3 consists of 16 residues. This CDR3 reads CASSQDRGGSTGELFF. The DNA of the CDR3 is TGTGCCAGCAGCCAAGATCGGGGAGGGAGCACCGGGGAGCTGTTTTTT.

The chain combines TRBV30 with TRBJ2-1; 8 nucleotides agree with TRBD2. Germline V gene lookup returns CDR1 GTSNPN and CDR2 SVGIG (reference sequence). With V trimmed by 1 base and J by 5 bases, 4 bases remained unmatched. The CDR3 is 14 residues long. The CDR3 bases are TGTGCCTGGAGTGGGGAGCGGGAGAACAATGAGCAGTTCTTC. Protein: CAWSGERENNEQFF.

V usage is TRBV9 and J usage is TRBJ2-3; a possible D gene is TRBD1 (5 bases). Trimming left V 4 bases short and J 6 bases short, with 18 bases between. The CDR3 spans 15 residues. The germline CDR1 and CDR2 sequences are SGDLS and YYNGEE. In nucleotides, the CDR3 is TGTGCCAGCAGCCTAGACCACAGGAGTGATGATACGCAGTATTTT. It encodes CASSLDHRSDDTQYF.

The chain has TRBV3-1 (or the pseudogene TRBV3-2) and TRBJ1-5, with TRBD1 as a possible D gene (6 bases). Looked up from germline, CDR1 is LGHDT and CDR2 is YNNKEL (reference sequence). The CDR3 extends over 14 amino acids. V was trimmed by 5 bases and J by 2 bases, leaving 10 bases between them. This CDR3 reads CASSLRQGNQPQHF. The CDR3 coding sequence is TGTGCCAGCAGCTTACGACAGGGCAATCAGCCCCAGCATTTT.

This chain connects TRBV5-1 to TRBJ1-2; D remains unclear. This CDR3 contains 14 residues. Germline V gene sequence: CDR1 SGHRS, CDR2 YFSETQ. V was pared by 4 bases and J by 0 bases, with 10 bases between. In nucleotides, the CDR3 is TGCGCCAGCAGCCTCGGAGGCCCTAACTATGGCTACACCTTC. It yields the protein CASSLGGPNYGYTF.

The sample holds a few counts of this clone. J is TRBJ1-1 and V is TRBV27; D is perhaps TRBD1 (5 bases). The CDR3 totals 14 residues. CDR1 MNHEY and CDR2 SMNVEV come from the germline V gene (reference sequence). V shed 3 bases and J shed 7 bases, with 15 bases lying between them. DNA for the CDR3: TGTGCCAGCAGTTTGGCCTGGGGCGGTGATGAAGCTTTCTTT. As protein: CASSLAWGGDEAFF.

This sequence joins TRBV28 and TRBJ1-2; perhaps TRBD1 as D (6 bases). From germline, CDR1 is MDHEN and CDR2 SYDVKM. The V end lost 6 bases, the J end lost 4 bases, and 21 bases lay between the germline ends. The CDR3 runs 16 residues. DNA of the CDR3: TGTGCCAGCAGATCCCCCGGACAGATGGTGGGCTATGGCTACACCTTC. Translation: CASRSPGQMVGYGYTF.

The rearrangement links TRBV7-2 to TRBJ1-6, with 9 bases lining up with TRBD1. This CDR3 is built from 14 residues. V dropped 3 bases and J dropped 13; count of bases not matched to a gene: 7. Looked up from germline, CDR1 is SGHTA and CDR2 is FQGNSA. CDR3 sequence: CASSFRQGDQPLHF. CDR3 sequence (DNA): TGTGCCAGCAGCTTTAGACAGGGGGACCAGCCCCTCCACTTT.

The chain is built from TRBV6-1 and TRBJ1-1; D not certain. Germline values: CDR1 MNHNS, CDR2 SASEGT. The CDR3 extends over 14 amino acids. V was trimmed by 1 base and J by 9 bases, leaving 15 bases between them. This CDR3 is CASSEVREVQQAFF. The CDR3 DNA follows: TGTGCCAGCAGTGAAGTGAGGGAGGTCCAGCAAGCTTTCTTT.

This clone was seen a single time. The gene calls are TRBV5-1 and TRBJ2-5; 7 nucleotides line up with TRBD1. The CDR3 runs 14 residues. J gave up 2 bases and V 4 bases, and 5 bases lay outside the gene matches. Germline assignment: CDR1 SGHRS and CDR2 YFSETQ. CDR3: CASSKGQIQETQYF. The CDR3 nucleotides read TGCGCCAGCAGCAAGGGACAGATTCAAGAGACCCAGTACTTC.

The count of this clone is one. This chain joins TRBV5-1 and TRBJ1-2; 11 bases are a match to TRBD1. This CDR3 is 15 amino acids long. With 4 bases clipped from V and 7 bases from J, the junction kept 9 bases outside the gene matches. Germline lookup yields CDR1 SGHRS and CDR2 YFSETQ. CDR3: CASSPLRDRGGGYTF. CDR3 nucleotides: TGCGCCAGCAGCCCCCTAAGGGACAGGGGGGGTGGCTACACCTTC.

The V gene is TRBV7-6, the J gene TRBJ2-1; a possible D gene is TRBD2 (5 bases). Germline loops: CDR1 SGHVS, CDR2 FNYEAQ. V was trimmed by 1 base and J by 4 bases, leaving 14 bases between them. This CDR3 region has 16 residues. The CDR3: CASSLGPYGEYNEQFF. The CDR3 DNA reads as TGTGCCAGCAGCTTAGGCCCTTACGGGGAGTACAATGAGCAGTTCTTC. Looking up the rest from reference TRBV7-6 and TRBJ2-1 gives the full variable domain: GAGVSQSPRYKVTKRGQDVALRCDPISGHVSLYWYRQALGQGPEFLTYFNYEAQQDKSGLPNDRFSAERPEGSISTLTIQRTEQRDSAMYRCASSLGPYGEYNEQFFGPGTRLTVL.

The chain recombines TRBV3-1 (or the pseudogene TRBV3-2) with TRBJ1-2; TRBD1 matches at 8 bases. This CDR3 spans 15 amino acids. Germline V lookup: CDR1 LGHDT, CDR2 YNNKEL (reference sequence). V lost 5 bases to trimming and J lost 6 bases; unmatched junction nucleotides: 11. CDR3: CASSSRGAGGDGYTF. The CDR3 nucleotides are TGTGCCAGCAGCTCAAGGGGCGCAGGGGGCGATGGCTACACCTTC.

With regard to this clone: This sample also contains other DNA sequences that code for the same CDR3. The chain combines TRBV6-5 with TRBJ1-4; TRBD1 matches at 7 bases. Trimming took 4 bases from V and 2 from J; bases not matched to a gene: 1. The CDR3 extends over 14 amino acids. Germline loops: CDR1 MNHEY, CDR2 SVGAGI. CDR3 sequence: CASSLQGTNEKLFF. The CDR3 region has the DNA TGTGCCAGCAGTTTACAGGGGACTAATGAAAAACTGTTTTTT.

The chain combines TRBV7-2 with TRBJ1-5; maybe TRBD1 (5 bases). Trimming pared 0 bases from V and 1 base from J, leaving 7 bases between. The CDR3 is 15 residues long. Germline CDR1 reads SGHTA; CDR2 reads FQGNSA. CDR3 amino acids: CASSLAAGSNQPQHF. The CDR3 bases are TGTGCCAGCAGCTTAGCGGCAGGGAGCAATCAGCCCCAGCATTTT.

This clone came up a few times. V and J are TRBV4-2 and TRBJ2-3; 11 positions match TRBD2. Per the germline V gene, CDR1 is LGHNA and CDR2 is YNFKEQ. The CDR3 has 18 amino acids. Trimming at V came to 0 bases and at J to 2 bases, leaving 7 bases not matched to a gene. CDR3 sequence reads: CASSQEVRLAGYTDTQYF. CDR3 nucleotide sequence: TGTGCCAGCAGCCAAGAAGTCAGACTAGCGGGATACACAGATACGCAGTATTTT.

This clone was seen only a few times. The chain uses TRBV18 and TRBJ2-1; TRBD2 matches at 10 bases. V shed 0 bases and J 3 bases; nucleotides not matched to a gene: 11. Germline V gene sequence: CDR1 KGHSH, CDR2 LQKENI. The CDR3 loop spans 19 amino acids. The CDR3 loop is CASSPPLAGARPGYNEQFF. The CDR3 bases are TGTGCCAGCTCACCACCGCTAGCGGGGGCCCGACCCGGCTACAATGAGCAGTTCTTC.

V usage is TRBV5-4 and J usage is TRBJ2-7, with D tentatively TRBD1 (5 bases). This CDR3 has 12 residues. Germline V gives CDR1 SGHNT, CDR2 YYREEE (reference sequence). Trimming stripped 3 bases from V and 8 bases from J, with 12 bases between. The CDR3 here is CASSSQGSKQYF. DNA for the CDR3: TGTGCCAGCAGCTCCCAGGGTTCAAAGCAGTACTTC.

This clone was seen a handful of times. The chain has TRBV4-2 and TRBJ2-3, with D tentatively TRBD1 (7 bases). Deletions cut 3 bases from V and 0 bases from J, with 10 bases between. CDR3 length: 15 amino acids. The germline V gene encodes CDR1 LGHNA and CDR2 YNFKEQ. The CDR3 protein is CASSQEGQSTDTQYF. The CDR3, as DNA: TGTGCCAGCAGCCAGGAGGGACAGAGCACAGATACGCAGTATTTT.

V usage is TRBV6-2 or TRBV6-3 and J usage is TRBJ1-1, with D possibly being TRBD1 (6 bases). The CDR3 is 16 amino acids. The germline V gene encodes CDR1 MNHEY and CDR2 SVGEGT. V lost 5 bases and J 0 bases, leaving 16 bases between the germline ends. The CDR3 region has the DNA TGTGCCAGCAGTCAACAGGGTGGGGGTATGAACACTGAAGCTTTCTTT. It codes for CASSQQGGGMNTEAFF.

This clone has more than one count but fewer than ten. This chain connects TRBV12-5 to TRBJ1-1; D is uncertain. There are 15 residues in the CDR3. With 2 bases removed from V and 1 base from J, the gap between germline ends came to 11 bases. Germline loops: CDR1 LGHNT, CDR2 FRNRAP. CDR3 in amino acids: CASGLSVSGNTEAFF. The DNA of the CDR3 is TGTGCTAGTGGTTTGTCGGTCTCAGGGAACACTGAAGCTTTCTTT.

This chain uses TRBV29-1 with TRBJ1-3; unclear D gene. The germline V and J ends were trimmed by 6 bases and 5 bases, with 8 bases remaining between them. This CDR3 has 11 residues. CDR1 SQVTM and CDR2 ANQGSEA come from the germline V gene. The CDR3 loop is CSVSERNTIYF. The CDR3 coding sequence is TGCAGCGTGTCCGAGAGAAACACCATATATTTT.

J is TRBJ2-2 and V is TRBV9; 7 bases agree with TRBD2. The V segment lost 3 bases and the J segment 1 base; nucleotides outside the gene matches: 3. This CDR3 is 15 amino acids long. Germline CDR1 and CDR2: SGDLS and YYNGEE. CDR3 nucleotides: TGTGCCAGCAGCGGGGACTACTGGAACACCGGGGAGCTGTTTTTT. It specifies CASSGDYWNTGELFF.

V gene TRBV25-1 combines with J gene TRBJ2-2, with 8 bases aligning to TRBD2. The J segment lost 4 bases and the V segment lost 3 bases, leaving 4 bases of the junction unmatched. This CDR3 comprises 15 residues. Germline-derived CDR1 and CDR2 are MGHDK and SYGVNS. CDR3 DNA: TGTGCCAGCAGTGATCCGAGCGGGAGCACCGGGGAGCTGTTTTTT. The encoded protein is CASSDPSGSTGELFF. The full variable domain, with the rest looked up from reference TRBV25-1 and TRBJ2-2, is EADIYQTPRYLVIGTGKKITLECSQTMGHDKMYWYQQDPGMELHLIHYSYGVNSTEKGDLSSESTVSRIRTEHFPLTLESARPSHTSQYLCASSDPSGSTGELFFGEGSRLTVL.